The clone carrying this TCR beta chain was detected only a few times. Its antigen is currently unknown. The observed sequence ends 3 residues before the CDR3 terminus, with the missing tail filled in from the germline J gene. This specimen belongs to a study of T cell clonality in common variable immunodeficiency. Overall study results and limits: Common variable immunodeficiency TCR beta sequences reportedly had fewer deletions and N-nucleotide insertions. CVID subjects had higher TCRbeta clonality than healthy controls, most marked in about a third. Links between repertoire features and CVID complications were heterogeneity-limited.

The CVID group had more than 12 females and 25 to 30 males, mean age 40. V shed 8 bases and J shed 5 bases, with 16 bases lying between them. This CDR3 has 15 amino acids. CDR1 and CDR2 (germline): SNHLY, FYNNEI. Equal genomic DNA amounts from CVID and control samples were sequenced. Some clones are missing from TCRdb's copy, which holds only in-frame ones; the method was immunoSEQ multiplex PCR. The sample was found to contain about 42,000 clones, and every one recurs. This chain links TRBV2 with TRBJ1-6, with a weak D call TRBD1 (5 bases). Sequencing used peripheral blood mononuclear cells. The clonotype comes from a human donor with common variable immunodeficiency. This CDR3 is CASELLTANNSPLHF. CDR3 DNA (partial): TGTGCCAGCGAGCTGCTGACAGCAAATAATTCACCC.